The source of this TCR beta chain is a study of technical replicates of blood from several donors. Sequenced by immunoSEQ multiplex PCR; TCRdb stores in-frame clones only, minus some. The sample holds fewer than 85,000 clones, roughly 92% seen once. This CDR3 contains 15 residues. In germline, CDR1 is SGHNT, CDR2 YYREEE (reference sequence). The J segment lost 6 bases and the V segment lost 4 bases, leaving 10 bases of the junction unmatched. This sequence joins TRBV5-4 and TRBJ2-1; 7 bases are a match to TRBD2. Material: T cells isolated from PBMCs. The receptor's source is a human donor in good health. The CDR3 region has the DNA TGTGCCAGCAGCCCATCAGCGGGGTCTTTCAATGAGCAGTTCTTC. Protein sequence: CASSPSAGSFNEQFF.